The 23 T cell receptor beta chains listed next were all sequenced from one sample in a study of blood T cells in healthy people across ages. Combining a sample-barcoded 5' primer with a J-beta primer mix, a second PCR ran for roughly 7 to 12 cycles. TCRdb processed the 5' RACE reads anew with MiXCR; each CDR3 protein has one entry. The table has some 900,000 distinct CDR3 sequences, 25% to 35% seen once. Sequencing was done on a sample of blood. These receptors were obtained from a woman over 75 in good health.

This clonotype showed up just once. The genes are TRBV6-1 and TRBJ2-1; TRBD2 is a possible D gene (7 bases). The CDR3 length is 14 residues. Trimming stripped 1 base from V and 7 bases from J, with 11 bases between. Germline CDR1 reads MNHNS; CDR2 reads SASEGT. The CDR3 sequence is CASSEGEGGNEQFF. CDR3 coding DNA: TGTGCCAGCAGTGAAGGGGAGGGGGGGAATGAGCAGTTCTTC.

This clonotype came up a few times. A read error may explain this, as a much larger clone is one base away. The V gene is TRBV29-1, the J gene TRBJ2-3, with D possibly being TRBD2 (6 bases). The V and J ends lost 4 bases and 4 bases respectively, with 18 bases between them. This CDR3 region has 15 residues. Looked up from germline, CDR1 is SQVTM and CDR2 is ANQGSEA. CDR3: CSVGARGGSADTQYF. The DNA of the CDR3 is TGCAGCGTTGGAGCCCGTGGGGGGAGCGCAGATACGCAGTATTTT.

About this clonotype itself: This may arise from a read error, as a much more abundant clone is one base away. The rearrangement joins TRBV5-1 to TRBJ2-7; perhaps D is TRBD1 or TRBD2 (5 bases each). The J call is uncertain, as TRBJ2-4 better fits the DNA end. Germline loops: CDR1 SGHRS, CDR2 YFSETQ. The CDR3 consists of 15 residues. The DNA for the CDR3 is TGCGCCAGCAGCGAGGGGATAGGGTACGGAAACATTCAGTACTTC. Amino acid sequence: CASSEGIGYGNIQYF.

This clonotype was recorded at least ten times. The chain combines TRBV11-2 with TRBJ1-2; D remains unclear. V was shortened by 5 bases and J by 1 base, with 14 bases between the two germline ends. Germline V gives CDR1 SGHAT, CDR2 FQNNGV. This CDR3 region has 15 residues. The CDR3 DNA sequence: TGTGCCAGCAGCCCAGGTTCCAGTTTTAACTATGGCTACACCTTC. Translated: CASSPGSSFNYGYTF. The complete variable domain, with remaining parts taken from reference TRBV11-2 and TRBJ1-2, reads EAGVAQSPRYKIIEKRQSVAFWCNPISGHATLYWYQQILGQGPKLLIQFQNNGVVDDSQLPKDRFSAERLKGVDSTLKIQPAKLEDSAVYLCASSPGSSFNYGYTFGSGTRLTVV.

By share of the sample, this clonotype is medium-sized. The chain couples TRBV7-9 to TRBJ2-1; 7 nucleotides line up with TRBD2. The CDR3 covers 13 residues. Germline V CDR1 and CDR2: SEHNR, FQNEAQ (reference sequence). V was pared by 3 bases and J by 6 bases, with 2 bases of the junction left unmatched. The CDR3 region has the DNA TGTGCCAGCAGCTTCGGACTAGGCAATGAGCAGTTCTTC. This gives the protein CASSFGLGNEQFF.

The rearrangement uses TRBV3-1 and TRBJ1-2; 12 positions match TRBD1. V was clipped by 5 bases and J by 5 bases; unmatched bases: 3. CDR3 length equals 14 residues. The V gene's germline CDR1 is LGHDT and CDR2 YNNKEL (reference sequence). The CDR3 sequence is CASSGDRGQYGYTF. CDR3 sequence (DNA): TGTGCCAGCAGCGGGGACAGGGGGCAGTATGGCTACACCTTC.

The rearrangement links TRBV20-1 to TRBJ2-7, with 13 positions matching TRBD2. Germline V lookup: CDR1 DFQATT, CDR2 SNEGSKA (reference sequence). V shed 5 bases and J 6 bases; nucleotides not matched to a gene: 4. The CDR3 sequence is 13 residues long. CDR3 nucleotides: TGCAGTGCTCGGACTAGCGGGAGCGGCGAGCAGTACTTC. Its translation: CSARTSGSGEQYF.

Comment on this clonotype: This may stem from a read error, because a much larger clone lies one nucleotide away. V and J are TRBV7-2 and TRBJ2-7; D ambiguous. Germline CDR1 reads SGHTA; CDR2 reads FQGNSA. The CDR3 totals 13 residues. V lost 1 base and J 7 bases, leaving 11 bases between the germline ends. The CDR3 DNA is TGTGCCAGCAGCTTAGTCCTGTACAATGAGCAGTACTTC. This encodes CASSLVLYNEQYF. Complete variable domain (other parts from reference TRBV7-2 and TRBJ2-7): GAGVSQSPSNKVTEKGKDVELRCDPISGHTALYWYRQSLGQGLEFLIYFQGNSAPDKSGLPSDRFSAERTGGSVSTLTIQRTQQEDSAVYLCASSLVLYNEQYFGPGTRLTVT.

This clonotype has more than one count but fewer than ten. A read error may account for a junction end that differs from germline. V gene TRBV27 combines with J gene TRBJ1-1, with D possibly matching TRBD1 (5 bases). CDR3 length equals 15 residues. CDR1 is MNHEY, CDR2 SMNVEV, per germline (reference sequence). Here the CDR3 reads CASSPEDRLNIEAFF. The CDR3 region has the DNA TGTGCCAGCAGTCCCGAAGACAGACTGAACATTGAAGCTTTCTTT.

This clonotype was observed at least ten times. The chain employs TRBV20-1 and TRBJ2-1; weak D call: TRBD2 (6 bases). The CDR3 covers 14 residues. Germline assignment: CDR1 DFQATT and CDR2 SNEGSKA (reference sequence). V dropped 5 bases and J dropped 0 bases, with 11 bases sitting between them. CDR3 amino acids: CSALVGGSYNEQFF. As DNA, the CDR3 is TGCAGTGCTCTAGTGGGGGGCTCCTACAATGAGCAGTTCTTC.

As concerns this clonotype: The junction shows a germline mismatch at one end, possibly a read error. This rearrangement joins TRBV12-3 or TRBV12-4 to TRBJ2-3, with D maybe TRBD1 (6 bases). The CDR3 sequence is 15 residues long. The CDR3 bases are TGTACCAGCAGTGTGGGGACACCGGACGCAGATACGCAGTATTTT. This translates into CTSSVGTPDADTQYF.

This clonotype was seen repeatedly, ten times or more. The chain carries TRBV6-5 and TRBJ2-1, with D perhaps TRBD2 (6 bases). Trimming took off 2 bases at V and 3 bases at J, with 8 bases between the two ends. The CDR3 spans 14 residues. The germline CDR1 and CDR2 sequences are MNHEY and SVGAGI. CDR3 in DNA: TGTGCCAGCAGTTACCCGGACTACTACAATGAGCAGTTCTTC. This translates into CASSYPDYYNEQFF.

About this clonotype itself: Germline is not matched at one junction end, which may reflect a read error. The genes are TRBV30 and TRBJ2-6, with D hard to call. Per germline, CDR1 GTSNPN and CDR2 SVGIG (reference sequence). This CDR3 is built from 13 residues. The DNA for the CDR3 is TGTGCCCGGAGCCAGGCTGGGGCCAACGTCCTGACTTTC. Translation gives CARSQAGANVLTF.

A word on this clonotype: This clone may be a read error of a much larger clone one base away. This chain links TRBV12-3 or TRBV12-4 with TRBJ1-1; TRBD1 matches at 11 bases. After removal of 11 bases from V and 4 bases from J, the junction contained 9 bases not matched to a gene. The CDR3 loop spans 14 amino acids. In nucleotides, the CDR3 is TGTGCCTGCAATCCCGGACAGGGGGCCACTGAAGCTTTCTTT. This translates into CACNPGQGATEAFF.

The V and J genes are TRBV19 and TRBJ1-5; 7 bases agree with TRBD1. Germline lookup yields CDR1 LNHDA and CDR2 SQIVND (reference sequence). J gave up 10 bases and V 6 bases, and 12 bases lay outside the gene matches. The CDR3 consists of 14 residues. Here the CDR3 reads CASRRDSTLGPQHF. The CDR3 DNA reads as TGTGCCAGTAGACGGGACAGTACGTTAGGACCCCAGCATTTT.

As DNA, the CDR3 is TGCAGTGCTAGAGGGGCTAGCGGGGGGGCTTCCTACAATGAGCAGTTCTTC. Its translation is CSARGASGGASYNEQFF. The J gene is TRBJ2-1, the V gene TRBV20-1; TRBD2 matches at 12 bases. The ends lost 1 base at V and 1 base at J; junction bases unmatched: 5. Germline V gene sequence: CDR1 DFQATT, CDR2 SNEGSKA (reference sequence). The CDR3 consists of 17 residues.

This clonotype appeared a few times. This chain connects TRBV10-3 to TRBJ2-1; a weak D match, TRBD1 (5 bases). There are 15 residues in the CDR3. The V gene's germline CDR1 is ENHRY and CDR2 SYGVKD. The ends were cut back, 4 bases at V and 5 bases at J, with 15 bases in the middle. The CDR3 nucleotides are TGTGCCATCAGTGTGGGGCGCGAAGGGAACAATGAGCAGTTCTTC. It codes for CAISVGREGNNEQFF.

The genes are TRBV4-1 and TRBJ1-6; unclear D gene. Germline assignment: CDR1 MGHRA and CDR2 YSYEKL. Trimming pared 4 bases from V and 6 bases from J, leaving 13 bases between. The CDR3 length is 15 residues. CDR3 DNA: TGCGCCAGCAGCCCAGAACCTAGACCTAATTCACCCCTCCACTTT. It is translated as CASSPEPRPNSPLHF.

This clonotype appeared a few times. The chain links TRBV20-1 to TRBJ1-1, with a weak D call TRBD1 (6 bases). Trimming removed 2 bases from V and 3 bases from J, with 13 bases in between. The CDR3 runs to 14 residues. Germline CDR1 reads DFQATT; CDR2 reads SNEGSKA (reference sequence). DNA of the CDR3: TGCAGTGCTAGAACCGGGACACCCCACACTGAAGCTTTCTTT. Amino acid sequence: CSARTGTPHTEAFF.

This clonotype appeared a single time. This rearrangement joins TRBV20-1 to TRBJ2-3, with unresolved D. The CDR3 totals 11 residues. Per germline, CDR1 DFQATT and CDR2 SNEGSKA (reference sequence). In DNA form, the CDR3 reads TGCAGGGCCGCCCTATCAGATACGCAGTATTTT. Translation: CRAALSDTQYF.

This chain joins TRBV6-6 and TRBJ1-1; TRBD1 is a possible D gene (5 bases). CDR1 and CDR2 from the germline V gene are MNHNY and SVGAGI (reference sequence). Deletions cut 7 bases from V and 8 bases from J, with 20 bases between. There are 14 residues in the CDR3. CDR3 coding DNA: TGTGCCAGCACCCTCAGGGAGGGGACCGGGGAAGCTTTCTTT. Translated: CASTLREGTGEAFF.

This clonotype was seen ten or more times. The CDR3: CASSLTRLANYGYTF. The CDR3 nucleotides are TGTGCCAGCAGTCTAACAAGGCTAGCTAACTATGGCTACACCTTC. The chain carries TRBV6-6 and TRBJ1-2; D unresolved. The germline V gene encodes CDR1 MNHNY and CDR2 SVGAGI (reference sequence). V was pared by 5 bases and J by 0 bases, with 13 bases between. The CDR3 has 15 amino acids.

This clonotype was observed at least ten times. The chain joins TRBV11-3 to TRBJ2-1, with 8 bases aligning to TRBD2. The CDR3 length is 15 residues. V dropped 3 bases and J dropped 3; count of bases not matched to a gene: 4. CDR1 is SGHNT, CDR2 YENEEA, per germline. DNA of the CDR3: TGTGCCAGCAGCTTCCCGGGGGGGCGCTACAATGAGCAGTTCTTC. Amino acid sequence: CASSFPGGRYNEQFF.